This passage covers 10 T cell receptor beta chains from one sample sequenced in a study of T-cell memory formation after mild COVID-19. TCRdb reprocessed the 5' RACE reads via MiXCR and lists one record per CDR3 protein. The profile shows around 260,000 distinct CDR3 sequences, about a sixth of them singletons. Sequenced material: PBMCs or a T cell subset sorted from them (not recorded which). The origin of the receptors is a young man who had mild COVID-19 (a few samples of this study predate the infection). Cell type and time point are not known.

A few counts support this clonotype. The chain links TRBV12-3 or TRBV12-4 to TRBJ1-1; no definite D call. Between the trimmed V and J ends, which lost 1 base and 5 bases, there was a span of 5 bases. This CDR3 comprises 12 residues. The CDR3 region has the DNA TGTGCCAGCAGTTTAGTGTGGACTGAAGCTTTCTTT. Amino acid sequence: CASSLVWTEAFF.

The chain joins TRBV25-1 to TRBJ2-7; 9 bases map to TRBD1. This CDR3 comprises 14 residues. The germline CDR1 and CDR2 sequences are MGHDK and SYGVNS. V shed 4 bases, J shed 6 bases, and the junction held 7 bases outside the gene matches. The DNA of the CDR3 is TGTGCCAGCAGTGGAGATACAGGGGGCTCCGAGCAGTACGTC. Translating gives CASSGDTGGSEQYV.

This clonotype has only a few counts. V usage is TRBV11-2 and J usage is TRBJ1-6; 9 bases agree with TRBD1. The CDR3 runs 15 residues. Germline V gives CDR1 SGHAT, CDR2 FQNNGV. The J segment lost 7 bases and the V segment lost 0 bases, leaving 1 base of the junction unmatched. This CDR3 reads CASSLDTGGNSPLHF. CDR3 sequence (DNA): TGTGCCAGCAGCTTAGATACAGGGGGCAATTCACCCCTCCACTTT.

This chain joins TRBV9 and TRBJ2-5, with no clear D. Per germline, CDR1 SGDLS and CDR2 YYNGEE. CDR3 length: 14 amino acids. V was clipped by 3 bases and J by 7 bases, with 16 bases between them. The CDR3 coding sequence is TGTGCCAGCAGCGCCCCAAATACGCGAGGGACCCAGTACTTC. It translates to CASSAPNTRGTQYF.

This clonotype has a handful of counts. The chain uses TRBV4-1 and TRBJ2-1; 7 nucleotides agree with TRBD1. Germline values: CDR1 MGHRA, CDR2 YSYEKL. The CDR3 runs 15 residues. Trimming removed 1 base from V and 8 bases from J; junction bases left unmatched: 8. The CDR3 bases are TGCGCCAGCAGCCAAGGAAAGGGGGCGGCGGATGAGCAGTTCTTC. Encoded protein: CASSQGKGAADEQFF.

This clonotype was detected many times. The J gene is TRBJ2-3, the V gene TRBV3-1; the match to TRBD2 covers 10 bases. Germline trimming cut 4 bases from V and 2 bases from J; bases unmatched to any gene: 3. Germline CDR1 reads LGHDT; CDR2 reads YNNKEL (reference sequence). The CDR3 extends over 15 amino acids. The CDR3 bases are TGTGCCAGCAGCCCCCTAGCGGGGGTCACAGATACGCAGTATTTT. Its protein product is CASSPLAGVTDTQYF.

This clonotype was seen more than once but under ten times. This chain links TRBV3-1 with TRBJ2-6; the D is unclear. The CDR3 is 15 amino acids. V lost 4 bases to trimming and J lost 0 bases, with 7 bases between them. Germline-derived CDR1 and CDR2 are LGHDT and YNNKEL (reference sequence). CDR3 amino acids: CASSPFYSGANVLTF. CDR3 nucleotide sequence: TGTGCCAGCAGCCCATTTTACTCTGGGGCCAACGTCCTGACTTTC.

The rearrangement joins TRBV7-9 to TRBJ1-2, with 7 bases fitting TRBD1. Germline-derived CDR1 and CDR2 are SEHNR and FQNEAQ (reference sequence). The CDR3 loop spans 15 amino acids. The V gene end was trimmed by 1 base and the J gene end by 3 bases; junction bases not matched to a gene: 5. In nucleotides, the CDR3 is TGTGCCAGCAGCTTAGGGTCCGGACAGGACTATGGCTACACCTTC. It translates to CASSLGSGQDYGYTF.

J is TRBJ2-7 and V is TRBV24-1, with TRBD1 identical over 12 bases. The CDR3 is 16 amino acids. Trimming removed 5 bases from V and 6 bases from J; junction bases left unmatched: 10. Germline V gives CDR1 KGHDR, CDR2 SFDVKD. The CDR3 nucleotides read TGTGCCACCAGTGCCCAGGGACAGGGGGCGAACAGCGAGCAGTACGTC. Amino acids: CATSAQGQGANSEQYV.

V gene TRBV7-9 combines with J gene TRBJ2-3, with D tentatively TRBD1 (6 bases). The CDR3 is made up of 13 amino acids. V was cut by 5 bases and J by 5 bases, with 11 bases left in between. The germline CDR1 and CDR2 sequences are SEHNR and FQNEAQ (reference sequence). DNA for the CDR3: TGTGCCAGCAGCATCGGACAGAAAGATACGCAGTATTTT. Its protein is CASSIGQKDTQYF.